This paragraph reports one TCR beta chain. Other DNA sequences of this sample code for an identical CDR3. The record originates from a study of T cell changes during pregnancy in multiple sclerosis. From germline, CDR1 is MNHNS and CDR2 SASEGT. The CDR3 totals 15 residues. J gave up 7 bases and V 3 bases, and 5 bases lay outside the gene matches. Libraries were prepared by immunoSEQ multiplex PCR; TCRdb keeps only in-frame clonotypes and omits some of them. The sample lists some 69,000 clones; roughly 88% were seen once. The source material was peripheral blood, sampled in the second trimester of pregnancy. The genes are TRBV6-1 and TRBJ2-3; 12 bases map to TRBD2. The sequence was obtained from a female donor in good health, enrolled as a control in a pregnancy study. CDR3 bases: TGTGCCAGCAGTGAGTCGACTAGCGGGAGTAATACGCAGTATTTT. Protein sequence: CASSESTSGSNTQYF.